The 8 T cell receptor beta chains reported below all come from one sample, sequenced in a study of shared clonotypes between healthy human individuals. TCRdb's copy holds only in-frame clones and misses some; the assay was immunoSEQ multiplex PCR. The sample contains just under 95,000 clones, approximately 70% of which appear only once. The sequenced material came from memory CD8+ T cells sorted from blood. Subset reported: CD45RO+ cells pooled with CCR7-negative TemRA cells. Source of these receptors: a man aged 25 to 45 in good health.

The rearrangement links TRBV2 to TRBJ2-4; weak D call: TRBD1 (5 bases). CDR1 is SNHLY and CDR2 is FYNNEI in the germline V gene. With 6 bases removed from V and 0 bases from J, the gap between germline ends came to 15 bases. The CDR3 has 16 amino acids. The DNA for the CDR3 is TGTGCCAGCAGCCCAGGGCGCGTGTTAGCCAAAAACATTCAGTACTTC. It translates to CASSPGRVLAKNIQYF.

The gene calls are TRBV6-1 and TRBJ2-7; D gene ambiguous. CDR1 MNHNS and CDR2 SASEGT come from the germline V gene. The V end was cut by 0 bases, the J end by 4 bases, with 10 bases between. The CDR3 consists of 14 residues. DNA of the CDR3: TGTGCCAGCAGTGAAGCTTTTGGAATTTACGAGCAGTACTTC. Residues: CASSEAFGIYEQYF.

The J gene is TRBJ2-7, the V gene TRBV6-5, with 9 bases fitting TRBD1. This CDR3 region has 15 residues. Germline lookup yields CDR1 MNHEY and CDR2 SVGAGI. V lost 8 bases, J lost 5 bases, and 13 bases stayed unmatched. CDR3 nucleotide sequence: TGTGCCAGCTCACTTCTCGGACAGGGGACCCACGAGCAGTACTTC. Translated, it gives CASSLLGQGTHEQYF.

In its sample, this clone was seen a few times. The rearrangement uses TRBV2 and TRBJ2-2, with D perhaps TRBD2 (5 bases). The CDR3 contains 14 residues. V dropped 11 bases and J dropped 2 bases, with 15 bases sitting between them. Looked up from germline, CDR1 is SNHLY and CDR2 is FYNNEI. The CDR3: CAVRLASNTGELFF. The DNA for the CDR3 is TGTGCCGTCCGGTTGGCTAGCAACACCGGGGAGCTGTTTTTT.

The chain employs TRBV6-1 and TRBJ1-4; 9 nucleotides line up with TRBD1. The CDR3 length is 14 residues. Unmatched junction bases numbered 8, after V lost 8 bases and J lost 7 bases. Germline CDR1 reads MNHNS; CDR2 reads SASEGT. DNA of the CDR3: TGTGCCAGCTCTACCGGGACAGGGAGTGAAAAACTGTTTTTT. Translation gives CASSTGTGSEKLFF.

This clone was seen only a few times. This rearrangement joins TRBV5-4 to TRBJ2-3, with D possibly being TRBD2 (6 bases). V lost 0 bases, J lost 0 bases, and 11 bases lay in between. Per the germline V gene, CDR1 is SGHNT and CDR2 is YYREEE (reference sequence). There are 16 residues in the CDR3. CDR3 bases: TGTGCCAGCAGCTTGGCCCGGGAGAGAAGCACAGATACGCAGTATTTT. This encodes CASSLARERSTDTQYF.

The genes are TRBV25-1 and TRBJ2-1, with D perhaps TRBD1 (6 bases). Looked up from germline, CDR1 is MGHDK and CDR2 is SYGVNS. V gave up 1 base and J gave up 8 bases, with 12 bases separating them. This CDR3 comprises 14 residues. CDR3 in amino acids: CASSESGRGDEQFF. In DNA, the CDR3 is TGTGCCAGCAGTGAATCCGGCAGGGGTGATGAGCAGTTCTTC.

CDR3 protein: CASSPGLQPSYEQYF. As DNA, the CDR3 is TGTGCCAGCAGCCCGGGACTACAACCCTCCTACGAGCAGTACTTC. This chain connects TRBV5-5 to TRBJ2-7, with TRBD2 identical over 7 bases. The CDR3 is 15 amino acids. Germline values: CDR1 SGHKS, CDR2 YYEKEE (reference sequence). Losses at the gene ends were 4 bases for V and 0 bases for J; bases not matched to a gene: 7.